The source of this T cell receptor (beta chain) is a study of T-cell memory formation after mild COVID-19. The overall study: There were largely donor-specific TCR clusters. Study results and caveats: CD4+ bias marked clones expanding day 15 to 37, unlike balanced contracting clones. Memory from before infection featured some responding clones, which suggests cross-reactive memory joined.

Turning to this clonotype: Antigen unknown.

The ends were cut back, 4 bases at V and 2 bases at J, with 9 bases in the middle. The CDR3 runs 14 residues. UMIs and sample barcodes were carried by the TCR alpha and TCR beta cDNA libraries that 5'RACE produced using constant-segment primers. TCRdb called the 5' RACE reads again in MiXCR, with one record for every CDR3 protein. The top ten hold around 21% of the sample, which has around 300,000 distinct CDR3 sequences, roughly 19% seen once. This TCR came from a man aged 18 to 30 who had mild COVID-19 (a few samples of this study predate the infection). Cell type and time point are not known. The chain joins TRBV12-3 or TRBV12-4 to TRBJ1-3; no clear D gene. Sequencing was performed on PBMCs or a T cell subset sorted from them (not recorded which). The CDR3 is CASSYLEAGNTIYF. CDR3 coding DNA: TGTGCCAGCAGTTATCTGGAGGCTGGAAACACCATATATTTT.